A single sample is the source of the 11 T cell receptor beta chains below, sequenced in a study of blood T cell repertoires in COVID-19. Profiling relied on immunoSEQ multiplex PCR, and the TCRdb table lists in-frame clones only, not all of them. Among about 480,000 clones listed, about nine tenths were seen once. The sample consisted of peripheral blood. These receptors came from a woman between 50 and 59 years old with COVID-19, enrolled during active disease.

The table lists this clone with a few counts. Additional DNA sequences in this sample encode the identical CDR3. The chain recombines TRBV5-1 with TRBJ1-1; D might be TRBD1 (6 bases). There are 14 residues in the CDR3. Germline V lookup: CDR1 SGHRS, CDR2 YFSETQ. Trimming removed 0 bases at V and 1 base at J, with 7 bases between. The CDR3 nucleotides are TGCGCCAGCAGCTTGGGGACAGCGAACACTGAAGCTTTCTTT. It encodes CASSLGTANTEAFF.

The chain is built from TRBV27 and TRBJ2-7; D remains unclear. The CDR3 has 12 amino acids. V lost 3 bases and J 5 bases, leaving 8 bases between the germline ends. CDR1 and CDR2 from the germline V gene are MNHEY and SMNVEV (reference sequence). The CDR3, as DNA: TGTGCCAGCAGTTTGTCCCGCGACGAGCAGTACTTC. Amino acid sequence: CASSLSRDEQYF.

The chain combines TRBV7-9 with TRBJ1-6; D is perhaps TRBD1 (6 bases). This CDR3 is 14 amino acids long. Germline V gene lookup returns CDR1 SEHNR and CDR2 FQNEAQ (reference sequence). V lost 5 bases and J lost 3, with 8 bases in between. The CDR3: CASSKDSYNSPLHF. CDR3 coding DNA: TGTGCCAGCAGCAAGGACAGCTATAATTCACCCCTCCACTTT.

The chain combines TRBV30 with TRBJ2-7; the match to TRBD2 covers 7 bases. This CDR3 has 15 amino acids. Germline lookup yields CDR1 GTSNPN and CDR2 SVGIG (reference sequence). The V and J ends lost 0 bases and 3 bases, in that order; junction bases with no gene match: 8. CDR3 coding DNA: TGTGCCTGGAGTGTACCCCAGCGGGGTTTCTACGAGCAGTACTTC. Its protein is CAWSVPQRGFYEQYF.

This clone showed up just a few times. The chain is built from TRBV9 and TRBJ2-7; 7 nucleotides line up with TRBD2. V gave up 0 bases and J gave up 0 bases; unmatched junction bases: 3. Germline V gene data show CDR1 as SGDLS and CDR2 as YYNGEE. This CDR3 is built from 15 residues. The CDR3 loop is CASSVGSGASYEQYF. As DNA, the CDR3 is TGTGCCAGCAGCGTAGGCAGCGGGGCCTCCTACGAGCAGTACTTC.

V is TRBV5-1 and J is TRBJ1-1, with a weak D call TRBD1 (5 bases). Trimming stripped 4 bases from V and 8 bases from J, with 18 bases between. In germline, CDR1 is SGHRS, CDR2 YFSETQ. This CDR3 is built from 14 residues. The CDR3 DNA reads TGCGCCAGCAGCACGCAAGTCCAGACAGCAGAAGCTTTCTTT. This codes for CASSTQVQTAEAFF. Filled out from reference TRBV5-1 and TRBJ1-1, the complete variable domain reads KAGVTQTPRYLIKTRGQQVTLSCSPISGHRSVSWYQQTPGQGLQFLFEYFSETQRNKGNFPGRFSGRQFSNSRSEMNVSTLELGDSALYLCASSTQVQTAEAFFGQGTRLTVV.

This chain links TRBV7-9 with TRBJ2-7; 7 bases align to TRBD1. J was trimmed by 5 bases and V by 8 bases; bases with no gene match: 9. Germline CDR1 reads SEHNR; CDR2 reads FQNEAQ (reference sequence). The CDR3 extends over 13 amino acids. The CDR3 nucleotides read TGTGCCAGCGTACGACAGGGCGCCCACGAGCAGTACTTC. This sequence encodes CASVRQGAHEQYF.

This chain joins TRBV9 and TRBJ1-2; a weak D match, TRBD1 (5 bases). The CDR3 contains 14 residues. Germline V gives CDR1 SGDLS, CDR2 YYNGEE. The germline V and J ends were trimmed by 3 bases and 5 bases, with 14 bases remaining between them. The CDR3 DNA is TGTGCCAGCAGCGCAGGAAGGGACTGGTATGGCTACACCTTC. The encoded protein is CASSAGRDWYGYTF.

V gene TRBV5-1 combines with J gene TRBJ2-2, with 12 bases lining up with TRBD1. The V segment lost 0 bases and the J segment 6 bases; nucleotides outside the gene matches: 3. The CDR3 runs to 16 residues. Germline loops: CDR1 SGHRS, CDR2 YFSETQ. As DNA, the CDR3 is TGCGCCAGCAGCTTGGCGGGGACAGGGGGCTCCGGGGAGCTGTTTTTT. It specifies CASSLAGTGGSGELFF.

The V call is TRBV3-1 (or the pseudogene TRBV3-2), the J call TRBJ2-7, with a weak D call TRBD2 (5 bases). The germline CDR1 and CDR2 sequences are LGHDT and YNNKEL (reference sequence). This CDR3 comprises 13 residues. V shed 3 bases and J shed 6 bases, with 12 bases lying between them. In DNA form, the CDR3 reads TGTGCCAGCAGCCATGGGAGTCTAGGCGAGCAGTACTTC. Its protein product is CASSHGSLGEQYF.

The chain recombines TRBV28 with TRBJ2-3, with TRBD2 matching 7 bases. Trimming took 2 bases from V and 5 from J; bases not matched to a gene: 13. Germline V gives CDR1 MDHEN, CDR2 SYDVKM. This CDR3 is built from 17 residues. CDR3 sequence reads: CASSLPISGRGIDTQYF. The CDR3 region has the DNA TGTGCCAGCAGTTTACCCATTAGCGGGCGGGGAATAGATACGCAGTATTTT.